Below are 29 T cell receptor beta chains sequenced from a single sample in a study of blood T cells in healthy people across ages. For the second PCR, which ran for about 7 to 11 cycles, a sample-barcoded 5' primer and a J-beta primer mix were used. TCRdb called the 5' RACE reads again in MiXCR, with one record for every CDR3 protein. This table has roughly 640,000 distinct CDR3 sequences, approximately 30% appearing once. The specimen was blood. The source of these receptors is a woman over 75 in good health.

This clonotype was found a few times. This chain links TRBV6-6 with TRBJ1-1; no clear D gene. The CDR3 contains 13 residues. Deletions cut 0 bases from V and 7 bases from J, with 9 bases between. Germline loops: CDR1 MNHNY, CDR2 SVGAGI (reference sequence). CDR3 coding DNA: TGTGCCAGCAGTTACTCGTTAGGGAATGAAGCTTTCTTT. Amino acid sequence: CASSYSLGNEAFF.

CDR3 sequence: CSAPGATDTQYF. The CDR3 region has the DNA TGCAGTGCACCGGGGGCCACAGATACGCAGTATTTT. The rearrangement joins TRBV20-1 to TRBJ2-3; either TRBD1 or TRBD2 may supply D (6 bases each). V shed 6 bases and J shed 2 bases, with 9 bases lying between them. Germline values: CDR1 DFQATT, CDR2 SNEGSKA (reference sequence). This CDR3 comprises 12 residues.

This clonotype was picked up many times. This sequence joins TRBV20-1 and TRBJ2-3; D perhaps matches TRBD1 (6 bases). This CDR3 has 14 amino acids. Trimming pared 6 bases from V and 5 bases from J, leaving 18 bases between. The germline V gene encodes CDR1 DFQATT and CDR2 SNEGSKA (reference sequence). The CDR3: CSADTGFRGDTQYF. As DNA, the CDR3 is TGCAGTGCAGATACAGGGTTTCGAGGAGATACGCAGTATTTT.

This clonotype was counted many times. The CDR3 here is CASIERATSNEQFF. CDR3 nucleotide sequence: TGTGCCAGCATCGAGAGGGCTACGTCCAATGAGCAGTTCTTC. The chain has TRBV12-3 or TRBV12-4 and TRBJ2-1; tentatively, D is TRBD2 (5 bases). V lost 7 bases to trimming and J lost 6 bases, with 16 bases between them. This CDR3 region has 14 residues.

This clonotype was detected many times. V gene TRBV7-9 combines with J gene TRBJ1-2; tentatively, D is TRBD1 (5 bases). The germline gives CDR1 SEHNR, CDR2 FQNEAQ (reference sequence). The CDR3 length is 15 residues. The V end lost 7 bases, the J end lost 7 bases, and 22 bases lay between the germline ends. The CDR3 loop reads CASIYSGGVIGGYTF. In DNA form, the CDR3 reads TGTGCCAGCATCTACTCTGGGGGTGTGATAGGTGGCTACACCTTC. The full variable domain, rest sourced from reference TRBV7-9 and TRBJ1-2, is DTGVSQNPRHKITKRGQNVTFRCDPISEHNRLYWYRQTLGQGPEFLTYFQNEAQLEKSRLLSDRFSAERPKGSFSTLEIQRTEQGDSAMYLCASIYSGGVIGGYTFGSGTRLTVV.

In its sample, this clonotype was seen many times. The genes are TRBV12-3 or TRBV12-4 and TRBJ1-1; TRBD1 aligns across 7 bases. This CDR3 has 15 amino acids. V lost 5 bases and J lost 3; bases outside the gene matches: 9. The CDR3 DNA reads TGTGCCAGCAGTCCGGGACAGCCGTACGACACTGAAGCTTTCTTT. Its translation: CASSPGQPYDTEAFF.

This clonotype was detected ten times or more. V usage is TRBV20-1 and J usage is TRBJ2-7; D could derive from TRBD1 or TRBD2 (5 bases each). The V gene's germline CDR1 is DFQATT and CDR2 SNEGSKA (reference sequence). V was cut by 1 base and J by 0 bases, with 7 bases left in between. The CDR3 is 13 amino acids. Written as DNA, the CDR3 is TGCAGTGCTAGAGGGGGGAGCTCCTACGAGCAGTACTTC. The encoded protein is CSARGGSSYEQYF.

This clonotype was seen ten or more times. This rearrangement joins TRBV27 to TRBJ1-6; D unresolved. CDR1 is MNHEY and CDR2 is SMNVEV in the germline V gene (reference sequence). Trimming left V 2 bases short and J 8 bases short, with 7 bases between. This CDR3 has 13 residues. CDR3 sequence: CASSLMADSPLHF. CDR3 DNA: TGTGCCAGCAGTTTAATGGCGGATTCACCCCTCCACTTT.

This clonotype was counted at least ten times. The V gene is TRBV5-1, the J gene TRBJ2-1; no definite D call. Trimming left V 6 bases short and J 4 bases short, with 17 bases between. The CDR3 is made up of 15 amino acids. Germline loops: CDR1 SGHRS, CDR2 YFSETQ. Here the CDR3 DNA reads TGCGCCAGCATCCCCGAGCCGGAGCGTTACAATGAGCAGTTCTTC. Its translation: CASIPEPERYNEQFF.

The chain couples TRBV24-1 to TRBJ1-2; perhaps TRBD1 as D (6 bases). V was cut by 6 bases and J by 8 bases, with 24 bases left in between. The CDR3 consists of 16 residues. The germline V gene has CDR1 KGHDR and CDR2 SFDVKD. The CDR3 region has the DNA TGTGCCACCAGTCTCGGCGGATTACAGGGCCCGGGGGGCTACACCTTC. Protein: CATSLGGLQGPGGYTF.

On this clonotype itself: A read error may account for a junction end that differs from germline. The chain links TRBV4-2 to TRBJ1-2, with D tentatively TRBD1 (5 bases). Germline V gene data show CDR1 as LGHNA and CDR2 as YNFKEQ. This CDR3 spans 14 amino acids. The CDR3 coding sequence is TGTGCCAGCAGCCCCCTGGAGGGGAACTATGGCCACACCTTC. This gives the protein CASSPLEGNYGHTF.

V gene TRBV7-9 combines with J gene TRBJ1-5; 9 nucleotides agree with TRBD1. Germline V gene sequence: CDR1 SEHNR, CDR2 FQNEAQ (reference sequence). This CDR3 contains 15 residues. The trim removed 4 bases at V and 6 bases at J, leaving 7 bases unmatched. As DNA, the CDR3 is TGTGCCAGCAGCTCACAGGGGGCGCGAGGTCAGCCCCAGCATTTT. As protein: CASSSQGARGQPQHF.

The chain has TRBV6-1 and TRBJ2-2; D gene ambiguous. Germline CDR1 reads MNHNS; CDR2 reads SASEGT. The V end lost 10 bases, the J end lost 0 bases, and 18 bases lay between the germline ends. The CDR3 spans 16 residues. The CDR3 loop reads CATQRVGNPNTGELFF. In nucleotides, the CDR3 is TGTGCCACCCAAAGGGTGGGAAATCCGAACACCGGGGAGCTGTTTTTT.

In this sample, this clonotype turned up many times. This chain links TRBV29-1 with TRBJ2-5; D is undetermined. Germline values: CDR1 SQVTM, CDR2 ANQGSEA. Trimming left V 4 bases short and J 2 bases short, with 14 bases between. The CDR3 consists of 14 residues. CDR3 residues: CSVVSLLRQETQYF. The CDR3 DNA sequence: TGCAGCGTTGTTTCCCTCTTGCGGCAAGAGACCCAGTACTTC.

This chain links TRBV20-1 with TRBJ1-1; the D gene is possibly TRBD1 (5 bases). Germline V CDR1 and CDR2: DFQATT, SNEGSKA (reference sequence). V lost 0 bases and J 1 base, leaving 15 bases between the germline ends. This CDR3 is 16 amino acids long. CDR3 sequence reads: CSARDVRGTENTEAFF. The CDR3 nucleotides read TGCAGTGCTAGAGATGTGAGGGGTACGGAGAACACTGAAGCTTTCTTT.

J is TRBJ1-3 and V is TRBV10-2; TRBD1 aligns across 7 bases. Germline CDR1 reads WSHSY; CDR2 reads SAAADI. After removal of 1 base from V and 4 bases from J, the junction contained 4 bases not matched to a gene. This CDR3 region has 15 residues. The CDR3 spells CASSEYRGPGNTIYF. CDR3 nucleotides: TGCGCCAGCAGTGAGTACAGGGGACCCGGAAACACCATATATTTT.

The table lists this clonotype with many counts. The chain recombines TRBV6-2 or TRBV6-3 with TRBJ2-5; no clear D gene. From germline, CDR1 is MNHEY and CDR2 SVGEGT. The CDR3 length is 14 residues. V lost 7 bases, J lost 4 bases, and 16 bases lay in between. CDR3 coding DNA: TGTGCCAGCACCCCGGTCATGAGCAGAGAGACCCAGTACTTC. Translating it yields CASTPVMSRETQYF.

This clonotype was seen at least ten times. The chain employs TRBV20-1 and TRBJ1-5; weak D call: TRBD1 (5 bases). The length of the CDR3 is 15 residues. The germline gives CDR1 DFQATT, CDR2 SNEGSKA (reference sequence). V was trimmed by 2 bases and J by 4 bases, leaving 15 bases between them. Here the CDR3 DNA reads TGCAGTGCTAGACTTGCGGGGACTTTGAATCAGCCCCAGCATTTT. Translation gives CSARLAGTLNQPQHF.

This clonotype came up many times. V and J are TRBV7-9 and TRBJ2-5; 11 nucleotides align to TRBD1. Losses at the gene ends were 6 bases for V and 11 bases for J; bases not matched to a gene: 11. Germline lookup yields CDR1 SEHNR and CDR2 FQNEAQ (reference sequence). This CDR3 has 14 residues. As DNA, the CDR3 is TGTGCCAGCAGATCCGGGACAGGGGGGAGGGAGCAGTACTTC. This codes for CASRSGTGGREQYF.

Note on this clonotype: A single base separates this from a much larger clone, so it may be a read error. The CDR3 region has the DNA TGCAGTGCTAGAGCCGGGACAGGGGATGGCGAGCAGTACTTC. It is translated as CSARAGTGDGEQYF. The V and J genes are TRBV20-1 and TRBJ2-7; 10 positions agree with TRBD1. The length of the CDR3 is 14 residues. Looked up from germline, CDR1 is DFQATT and CDR2 is SNEGSKA (reference sequence). V dropped 1 base and J dropped 6; count of bases not matched to a gene: 6.

This clonotype turned up a few times. This chain uses TRBV5-1 with TRBJ1-5; TRBD1 is a possible D gene (5 bases). The CDR3 extends over 18 amino acids. Germline V gene lookup returns CDR1 SGHRS and CDR2 YFSETQ. Trimming pared 4 bases from V and 4 bases from J, leaving 24 bases between. CDR3 protein: CASSQHALGTAENQPQHF. CDR3 in DNA: TGCGCCAGCAGCCAACACGCCCTCGGGACGGCAGAAAATCAGCCCCAGCATTTT.

This clonotype was seen a few times. The chain joins TRBV6-1 to TRBJ2-6; D remains ambiguous. Germline V gene lookup returns CDR1 MNHNS and CDR2 SASEGT. This CDR3 has 15 residues. The V and J ends lost 1 base and 0 bases respectively, with 4 bases between them. In DNA, the CDR3 is TGTGCCAGCAGTGAAGGTGGCTCTGGGGCCAACGTCCTGACTTTC. It translates to CASSEGGSGANVLTF.

This clonotype was picked up many times. The rearrangement joins TRBV12-3 or TRBV12-4 to TRBJ1-6, with a tentative D call TRBD1 (5 bases). This CDR3 is 15 amino acids long. Trimming pared 3 bases from V and 9 bases from J, leaving 15 bases between. DNA for the CDR3: TGTGCCAGCAGTTTGCGGGGGAGGAAGGGTTCACCCCTCCACTTT. Translating it yields CASSLRGRKGSPLHF.

This clonotype was picked up many times. This rearrangement joins TRBV4-2 to TRBJ1-2, with 8 bases lining up with TRBD1. J lost 1 base, V lost 4 bases, and 11 bases had no gene match. Germline V lookup: CDR1 LGHNA, CDR2 YNFKEQ. The CDR3 has 17 residues. The CDR3 loop reads CASSLLQGEHLNYGYTF. CDR3 sequence (DNA): TGTGCCAGCAGCCTCCTACAGGGGGAGCATCTTAACTATGGCTACACCTTC.

This clonotype was counted ten times or more. The gene calls are TRBV5-1 and TRBJ1-1, with D possibly TRBD1 on 6 matching bases. Looked up from germline, CDR1 is SGHRS and CDR2 is YFSETQ. The CDR3 length is 13 residues. Trimming took off 1 base at V and 3 bases at J, with 7 bases between the two ends. CDR3: CASSLSGDTEAFF. The DNA for the CDR3 is TGCGCCAGCAGCTTGTCAGGGGACACTGAAGCTTTCTTT.

This clonotype showed up just once. A read error may account for a junction end that differs from germline. The chain employs TRBV6-5 and TRBJ1-1; possibly TRBD1 for D (5 bases). This CDR3 comprises 12 residues. The germline CDR1 and CDR2 sequences are MNHEY and SVGAGI. The CDR3 region has the DNA TGTGACAGCAGTTACGCCGGGACGGAAGCTTTCTTT. This translates into CDSSYAGTEAFF.

The chain recombines TRBV3-1 with TRBJ1-1, with D maybe TRBD1 (6 bases). The length of the CDR3 is 12 residues. V lost 0 bases and J 11 bases, leaving 10 bases between the germline ends. Per germline, CDR1 LGHDT and CDR2 YNNKEL (reference sequence). The CDR3 sequence: CASSQDRGLAFF. Written as DNA, the CDR3 is TGTGCCAGCAGCCAAGACAGGGGATTGGCTTTCTTT. Complete variable domain (other parts from reference TRBV3-1 and TRBJ1-1): DTAVSQTPKYLVTQMGNDKSIKCEQNLGHDTMYWYKQDSKKFLKIMFSYNNKELIINETVPNRFSPKSPDKAHLNLHINSLELGDSAVYFCASSQDRGLAFFGQGTRLTVV.

This clonotype came up once. The V call is TRBV9, the J call TRBJ2-3; D call uncertain. CDR1 SGDLS and CDR2 YYNGEE come from the germline V gene. This CDR3 has 16 residues. V shed 3 bases and J shed 1 base, with 15 bases lying between them. The CDR3 region has the DNA TGTGCCAGCAGCGCTGGAGTAGGGTTTGGCACAGATACGCAGTATTTT. Its protein is CASSAGVGFGTDTQYF. Filled out from reference TRBV9 and TRBJ2-3, the complete variable domain reads DSGVTQTPKHLITATGQRVTLRCSPRSGDLSVYWYQQSLDQGLQFLIQYYNGEERAKGNILERFSAQQFPDLHSELNLSSLELGDSALYFCASSAGVGFGTDTQYFGPGTRLTVL.

V and J are TRBV19 and TRBJ1-6; 7 bases agree with TRBD1. The germline V gene has CDR1 LNHDA and CDR2 SQIVND (reference sequence). V shed 7 bases, J shed 7 bases, and the junction held 7 bases outside the gene matches. The CDR3 consists of 14 residues. The CDR3 DNA is TGTGCCAGTACGAGACAGGGTTGGAATTCACCCCTCCACTTT. It yields the protein CASTRQGWNSPLHF.